This is a list of T cell receptor beta chains from one sample in a study of shared clonotypes between healthy human individuals. Generated by immunoSEQ multiplex PCR, the TCRdb table keeps only in-frame clones and is missing some. The profile shows 2 million to 2.5 million clones, under 97% of them singletons. Sequencing was carried out using naive CD4+ T cells sorted from blood. These receptors were obtained from a young man in good health. Each CDR3 is given with its conserved first and last residue. A D gene is named only where the DNA matches it firmly. Only some rows state a clone size, as once, few, many or a class for expanded clones.

>NA|TRBJ1-6|NA|TRBV5-1
TGCGCCAGCAGCTCTAGGGGCTTAGGTATGGCTAATTCACCCCTCCACTTT
CASSSRGLGMANSPLHF
>NA|TRBJ1-5|TRBD1|TRBV27
TGTGCCAGCAGTTTGACAGGGTGGGATCAGCCCCAGCATTTT
CASSLTGWDQPQHF
>NA|TRBJ1-1|NA|TRBV6-5
TGTGCCAGCAGTTACTCATCAATAGGGGGAAACACTGAAGCTTTCTTT
CASSYSSIGGNTEAFF
>NA|TRBJ2-5|TRBD1|TRBV5-4
TGTGCCAGCAGCTTGGCGACAGGGGGCGAAGAGACCCAGTACTTC
CASSLATGGEETQYF
>NA|TRBJ1-1|NA|TRBV7-9
TGTGCCAGCAGCTTAGGTGGGATGAACACTGAAGCTTTCTTT
CASSLGGMNTEAFF
>NA|TRBJ1-4|NA|TRBV5-4
TGTGCCAGCAGGGGGGGAGCAACTAATGAAAAACTGTTTTTT
CASRGGATNEKLFF
>NA|TRBJ1-2|NA|TRBV5-1
TGCGCCAGCAGCCAACCCGGTGATGGGGGCACTAACTATGGCTACACCTTC
CASSQPGDGGTNYGYTF
>NA|TRBJ2-6|TRBD1|TRBV6-1
TGTGCCAGCAGTGAAGAGGGGGCCGGGGCCAACGTCCTGACTTTC
CASSEEGAGANVLTF
>NA|TRBJ2-3|TRBD2|TRBV5-1
TGCGCCAGCAGCTGGCGGGGCGGGAGGGCCGGAGATACGCAGTATTTT
CASSWRGGRAGDTQYF
>NA|TRBJ2-7|TRBD1|TRBV6-5
TGTGCCAGCAGTGCCTACAGGGGTACCTACGAGCAGTACTTC
CASSAYRGTYEQYF
>NA|TRBJ1-1|NA|TRBV5-1
TGCGCCAGCAGCTTGGAGGCCTCACGAGCCACTGAAGCTTTCTTT
CASSLEASRATEAFF
>NA|TRBJ2-3|NA|TRBV28
TGTGCGGTGGGGGGGCCCACAGATACGCAGTATTTT
CAVGGPTDTQYF
>NA|TRBJ2-7|NA|TRBV5-1
TGCGCCAGCGGGCCCCCCAGGGGACCTGAAACCTACGAGCAGTACTTC
CASGPPRGPETYEQYF
>NA|TRBJ2-7|TRBD1|TRBV7-9
TGTGCCAGCAGCCGCGGGACAGGGTTATACGAGCAGTACTTC
CASSRGTGLYEQYF
>NA|TRBJ2-1|NA|TRBV4-3
TGCGCCAGCAGCCAAGTCAAGAGCTCCTACAATGAGCAGTTCTTC
CASSQVKSSYNEQFF
>NA|TRBJ2-7|NA|TRBV6-6
TGTGCCAGCAGGGACAGGGAGGGTATCTACGAGCAGTACTTC
CASRDREGIYEQYF
>NA|TRBJ2-7|TRBD1|TRBV5-5
TGTGCCAGCAGCTTGACGTGGACAGGGATTTCCTACGAGCAGTACTTC
CASSLTWTGISYEQYF
>once|TRBJ1-4|NA|TRBV7-9
TGTGCCAGCAGCTTAGCTTCAGGGGTTGGCGAAAAACTGTTTTTT
CASSLASGVGEKLFF
>NA|TRBJ2-3|NA|TRBV5-1
TGCGCCAGCAGCTTGCGGCAGGGTTCAGATACGCAGTATTTT
CASSLRQGSDTQYF
>few|TRBJ1-4|TRBD1|TRBV7-8
TGTGCCAGCAGCTTAAGTAGGGACAGGGGGCCAAAACTGTTTTTT
CASSLSRDRGPKLFF
>once|TRBJ1-2|NA|TRBV5-1
TGCGCCAGCAGCTTCGGGCACCCTAACTATGGCTACACCTTC
CASSFGHPNYGYTF
>NA|TRBJ2-7|TRBD1|TRBV5-6
TGTGCCAGCAGCCCGACGACAGGGGACGAGCAGTACTTC
CASSPTTGDEQYF
>once|TRBJ1-5|NA|TRBV2
TGTGCCAGCACGGAGGGCAATCAGCCCCAGCATTTT
CASTEGNQPQHF
>NA|TRBJ2-3|NA|TRBV29-1
TGCAGCTGCGCCGGACTAAGAAGTACAGATACGCAGTATTTT
CSCAGLRSTDTQYF
>NA|TRBJ1-2|NA|TRBV6-5
TGTGCCAGCAGTTACGGGCCGGTAAACTATGGCTACACCTTC
CASSYGPVNYGYTF
>once|TRBJ2-7|NA|TRBV7-8
TGTGCCAGCAGCTTAGCGCTGAGTCAGCGGTACTCCTACGAGCAGTACTTC
CASSLALSQRYSYEQYF
>NA|TRBJ1-2|TRBD1|TRBV6-1
TGTGCCAGCAGTTCCGACAGGGTTGGCTACACCTTC
CASSSDRVGYTF
>NA|TRBJ1-2|NA|TRBV20-1
TGCAGTGTCCCGGGGGCTAATGGCTACACCTTC
CSVPGANGYTF
>NA|TRBJ1-2|NA|TRBV6-1
TGTGCCAGCAGTGGTGAAGGACGGCCCGTCACTAACTATGGCTACACCTTC
CASSGEGRPVTNYGYTF
>NA|TRBJ2-7|NA|TRBV7-9
TGTGCCAGCAGCTTCGGGCTGAACTCCTACGAGCAGTACTTC
CASSFGLNSYEQYF
>NA|TRBJ2-1|NA|TRBV2
TGTGCCAGCAGTGAAAGGGCGGGTTCCTTCTTC
CASSERAGSFF
>NA|TRBJ2-5|NA|TRBV5-1
TGCGCCAGCAGCCGGAGAGGGCAGAGAGAGACCCAGTACTTC
CASSRRGQRETQYF
>once|TRBJ2-3|TRBD2|TRBV5-1
TGCGCCAGCAGCCCGCTGCGAGCGGGGGGCACAGATACGCAGTATTTT
CASSPLRAGGTDTQYF
>NA|TRBJ2-7|NA|TRBV30
TGTGCCTGGAGTGTTGGGGGTGGCTCCTACGAGCAGTACTTC
CAWSVGGGSYEQYF
>NA|TRBJ2-7|TRBD2|TRBV6-5
TGTGCCAGCAGTAACGGGAGGTTGGGGCTCGAGCAGTACTTC
CASSNGRLGLEQYF